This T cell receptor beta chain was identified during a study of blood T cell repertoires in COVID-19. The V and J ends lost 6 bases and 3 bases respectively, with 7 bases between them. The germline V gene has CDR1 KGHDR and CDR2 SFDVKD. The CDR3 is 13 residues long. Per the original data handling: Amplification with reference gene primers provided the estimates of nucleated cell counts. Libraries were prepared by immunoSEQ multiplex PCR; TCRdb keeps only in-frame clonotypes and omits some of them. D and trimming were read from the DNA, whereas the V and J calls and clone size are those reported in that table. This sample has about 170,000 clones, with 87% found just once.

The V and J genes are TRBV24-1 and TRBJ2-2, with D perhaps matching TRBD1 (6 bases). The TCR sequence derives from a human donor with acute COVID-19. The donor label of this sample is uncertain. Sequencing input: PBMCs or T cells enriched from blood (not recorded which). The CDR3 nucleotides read TGTGCCACCAGTACAGGGTACACCGGGGAGCTGTTTTTT. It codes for CATSTGYTGELFF.